The 3 T cell receptor beta chains reported below all come from one sample, sequenced in a study of cytomegalovirus exposure and HLA in healthy donors. TCRdb's copy holds only in-frame clones and misses some; the assay was immunoSEQ multiplex PCR. This sample carries about 180,000 clones, 86% of them seen once, and the ten largest clones take roughly 2.5%. Sequencing was done on a sample of PBMCs. Every receptor here comes from a man aged 18 to 29 in good health and CMV-seropositive.

V and J are TRBV4-2 and TRBJ2-3; 9 nucleotides match TRBD2. CDR3 length equals 15 residues. CDR1 and CDR2 (germline): LGHNA, YNFKEQ. Unmatched junction bases numbered 9, after V lost 8 bases and J lost 3 bases. Written as DNA, the CDR3 is TGTGCCAGCGGGAGGGTAGCGGGAGAAACAGATACGCAGTATTTT. Translation gives CASGRVAGETDTQYF.

V gene TRBV9 combines with J gene TRBJ1-4, with 8 bases lining up with TRBD1. Germline-derived CDR1 and CDR2 are SGDLS and YYNGEE. The CDR3 extends over 15 amino acids. The J segment lost 8 bases and the V segment lost 3 bases, leaving 9 bases of the junction unmatched. The CDR3 loop is CASSGETGAGEKLFF. The CDR3, as DNA: TGTGCCAGCAGCGGCGAGACAGGGGCAGGGGAAAAACTGTTTTTT.

This rearrangement joins TRBV27 to TRBJ2-7; a weak D match, TRBD2 (5 bases). Per the germline V gene, CDR1 is MNHEY and CDR2 is SMNVEV (reference sequence). CDR3 length equals 15 residues. The germline V and J ends were trimmed by 2 bases and 2 bases, with 13 bases remaining between them. The CDR3 nucleotides are TGTGCCAGCAGTTTAAACTGGCGGGTAGCCTACGAGCAGTACTTC. Translation gives CASSLNWRVAYEQYF.